This T cell receptor beta chain was documented in a study of monozygotic twins with inflammatory bowel disease. Whole-study findings and limits: Patients received differing immunosuppressive treatments, which may have added variability to their repertoires.

For each CDR3 protein, TCRdb gives one entry from its re-call of the 5' RACE reads, without DNA. This table holds some 400,000 distinct CDR3 sequences. Regarding this clonotype: Its antigen is unknown.

The sequencing input was blood. The receptor comes from a human donor with ulcerative colitis or Crohn's disease, or a healthy co-twin of an affected twin (not recorded which).

The CDR3: CASSYSGVPYEQYF. V usage is TRBV3-1 and J usage is TRBJ2-7; TCRdb calls TRBD2, which cannot be checked without DNA. This CDR3 is built from 14 residues. Germline CDR1 is LGHDT and CDR2 is YNNKEL (reference sequence).